The 6 T cell receptor beta chains in this list originate from one sample, sequenced in a study of cytomegalovirus exposure and HLA in healthy donors. Primers included in the PCR were 60 Vbeta and 13 Jbeta primers. Profiling relied on immunoSEQ multiplex PCR, and the TCRdb table lists in-frame clones only, not all of them. This table has 130,000 to 150,000 clones, 65% to 90% appearing once. Source material: PBMCs. The receptors shown here come from a woman between 25 and 40 years old in good health and CMV-seronegative.

This clone was observed a handful of times. The V call is TRBV7-9, the J call TRBJ1-1; D call uncertain. The CDR3 sequence is 13 residues long. Trimming shortened V by 7 bases and J by 5 bases, and 14 bases separated the two germline ends. CDR1 SEHNR and CDR2 FQNEAQ come from the germline V gene (reference sequence). The CDR3 DNA follows: TGTGCCAGCAACCTTGACCGGGGAACTGAAGCTTTCTTT. Translated: CASNLDRGTEAFF.

This chain links TRBV5-1 with TRBJ2-7, with D possibly TRBD1 on 5 matching bases. V was pared by 1 base and J by 3 bases, with 17 bases between. The CDR3 extends over 16 amino acids. Germline V gene data show CDR1 as SGHRS and CDR2 as YFSETQ. CDR3 protein: CASSLLQGFLLYEQYF. CDR3 in DNA: TGCGCCAGCAGCTTGCTTCAGGGCTTCCTGCTCTACGAGCAGTACTTC.

This clone was counted once. The chain joins TRBV7-3 to TRBJ1-1; no clear D. The V gene lost 0 bases and the J gene lost 1 base, with 12 bases spanning the gap. The CDR3 totals 16 residues. CDR1 is SGHTA, CDR2 FQGTGA, per germline. The DNA for the CDR3 is TGTGCCAGCAGCTTAACGTCAGGCAGTCAGAACACTGAAGCTTTCTTT. As protein: CASSLTSGSQNTEAFF.

J is TRBJ2-1 and V is TRBV25-1, with 8 bases aligning to TRBD1. Germline-derived CDR1 and CDR2 are MGHDK and SYGVNS. There are 15 residues in the CDR3. The V and J ends lost 3 bases and 7 bases, in that order; junction bases with no gene match: 8. DNA of the CDR3: TGTGCCAGCAGTGAGGACAGGGTCGCTGGTAATGAGCAGTTCTTC. Translating gives CASSEDRVAGNEQFF.

The V gene is TRBV27, the J gene TRBJ2-7, with TRBD2 matching over 9 bases. CDR1 and CDR2 (germline): MNHEY, SMNVEV (reference sequence). V lost 2 bases to trimming and J lost 2 bases; unmatched junction nucleotides: 16. The CDR3 covers 19 residues. CDR3 DNA sequence: TGTGCCAGCAGTTTAGTATACCCGGGACTAGCAGTGAGCCCCTACGAGCAGTACTTC. Amino acid sequence: CASSLVYPGLAVSPYEQYF.

The chain is built from TRBV4-1 and TRBJ1-5; TRBD1 aligns across 9 bases. J gave up 6 bases and V 0 bases, and 6 bases lay outside the gene matches. The CDR3 is made up of 16 amino acids. The germline V gene encodes CDR1 MGHRA and CDR2 YSYEKL. The CDR3 nucleotides are TGCGCCAGCAGCCAAGAGGGGACAGGGACGGGTCAGCCCCAGCATTTT. It is translated as CASSQEGTGTGQPQHF.